The 28 T cell receptor beta chains in this list originate from one sample, sequenced in a study of blood T cell repertoires in COVID-19. TCRdb's copy holds only in-frame clones and misses some; the assay was immunoSEQ multiplex PCR. This table holds approximately 100,000 clones, 70% to 90% found once. The sample comprised peripheral blood. Receptor source: a human donor with COVID-19, enrolled during active disease. The donor label of this sample is uncertain.

V usage is TRBV28 and J usage is TRBJ1-1; the D is unclear. The CDR3 has 16 amino acids. Trimming took 4 bases from V and 1 from J, leaving 16 bases between them. Germline CDR1 reads MDHEN; CDR2 reads SYDVKM. Written as DNA, the CDR3 is TGTGCCAGCAGTTCCCATGGCTTAACAACGAACACTGAAGCTTTCTTT. Amino acids: CASSSHGLTTNTEAFF.

There are a few counts of this clone. This chain connects TRBV19 to TRBJ1-2; 7 bases are a match to TRBD1. The CDR3 loop spans 15 amino acids. The trim removed 4 bases at V and 3 bases at J, leaving 8 bases unmatched. From germline, CDR1 is LNHDA and CDR2 SQIVND (reference sequence). CDR3 amino acids: CASSKMTGHHYGYTF. CDR3 DNA sequence: TGTGCCAGTAGTAAAATGACAGGGCATCACTATGGCTACACCTTC.

The chain employs TRBV19 and TRBJ1-2; D perhaps matches TRBD1 (6 bases). Deletions cut 3 bases from V and 7 bases from J, with 15 bases between. Germline CDR1 and CDR2: LNHDA and SQIVND (reference sequence). The CDR3 is 14 residues long. The CDR3 sequence: CASSIAPSQGGYTF. CDR3 bases: TGTGCCAGTAGTATCGCCCCCTCACAGGGTGGCTACACCTTC.

This chain joins TRBV9 and TRBJ1-2, with D possibly being TRBD1 (5 bases). From germline, CDR1 is SGDLS and CDR2 YYNGEE. CDR3 length: 14 residues. V was pared by 0 bases and J by 5 bases, with 11 bases between. The CDR3 DNA follows: TGTGCCAGCAGCGTAGCGCAGGGTTTTTATGGCTACACCTTC. It encodes CASSVAQGFYGYTF.

The chain combines TRBV6-6 with TRBJ1-5; no firm D call. Germline V CDR1 and CDR2: MNHNY, SVGAGI (reference sequence). This CDR3 has 15 residues. Trimming pared 7 bases from V and 7 bases from J, leaving 20 bases between. The CDR3 loop reads CASTPEGLGDQPQHF. The CDR3, as DNA: TGTGCCAGCACCCCCGAGGGTCTGGGAGACCAGCCCCAGCATTTT.

The chain couples TRBV6-5 to TRBJ1-1, with TRBD1 matching 7 bases. V shed 7 bases and J 3 bases; nucleotides not matched to a gene: 5. The CDR3 is 13 amino acids. Germline CDR1 reads MNHEY; CDR2 reads SVGAGI. The CDR3 here is CASTRTGYTEAFF. CDR3 DNA: TGTGCCAGCACCAGGACAGGATACACTGAAGCTTTCTTT.

The gene calls are TRBV28 and TRBJ2-7; D is perhaps TRBD1 (6 bases). Germline-derived CDR1 and CDR2 are MDHEN and SYDVKM. V dropped 10 bases and J dropped 4 bases, with 14 bases sitting between them. The CDR3 length is 12 residues. The CDR3, as DNA: TGTGCCACCAAATTACAGGGTTACGAGCAGTACTTC. It translates to CATKLQGYEQYF.

This rearrangement joins TRBV19 to TRBJ1-1; 9 nucleotides agree with TRBD1. From germline, CDR1 is LNHDA and CDR2 SQIVND (reference sequence). V shed 5 bases, J shed 4 bases, and the junction held 5 bases outside the gene matches. This CDR3 spans 14 amino acids. The CDR3 loop reads CASSGGTGSTEAFF. The CDR3 region has the DNA TGTGCCAGTAGTGGGGGGACAGGGAGCACTGAAGCTTTCTTT.

The chain links TRBV5-1 to TRBJ1-3; D not resolved. Deletions cut 3 bases from V and 0 bases from J, with 7 bases between. Germline loops: CDR1 SGHRS, CDR2 YFSETQ. This CDR3 spans 14 amino acids. The DNA for the CDR3 is TGCGCCAGCAGCTCCCAGGACTCTGGAAACACCATATATTTT. Translating it yields CASSSQDSGNTIYF. Complete variable domain (other parts from reference TRBV5-1 and TRBJ1-3): KAGVTQTPRYLIKTRGQQVTLSCSPISGHRSVSWYQQTPGQGLQFLFEYFSETQRNKGNFPGRFSGRQFSNSRSEMNVSTLELGDSALYLCASSSQDSGNTIYFGEGSWLTVV.

For this clone: An end of the junction differs from the germline gene, which may be a read error. The chain links TRBV3-1 (or the pseudogene TRBV3-2) to TRBJ2-7; D remains unclear. Germline V lookup: CDR1 LGHDT, CDR2 YNNKEL (reference sequence). The CDR3 length is 13 residues. For the CDR3, the DNA is TGTGCCAGCAGCCAAGACCTCCCAACCCCGAGCAACTTC. This gives the protein CASSQDLPTPSNF.

This CDR3 reads CASSFAGGSYNEQFF. CDR3 in DNA: TGTGCCAGCAGCTTCGCAGGGGGGTCCTACAATGAGCAGTTCTTC. This chain links TRBV7-3 with TRBJ2-1, with D tentatively TRBD1 (7 bases). Deletions cut 3 bases from V and 1 base from J, with 10 bases between. CDR1 and CDR2 from the germline V gene are SGHTA and FQGTGA. The CDR3 is made up of 15 amino acids.

V is TRBV6-1 and J is TRBJ1-6; 7 nucleotides line up with TRBD1. The CDR3 consists of 17 residues. V shed 2 bases, J shed 8 bases, and the junction held 12 bases outside the gene matches. Germline V gene data show CDR1 as MNHNS and CDR2 as SASEGT. CDR3 nucleotides: TGTGCCAGCAGTGAAACTCCGGGACAGAGTATCGATTCACCCCTCCACTTT. Residues: CASSETPGQSIDSPLHF.

V usage is TRBV2 and J usage is TRBJ1-2; D unresolved. Germline V gene lookup returns CDR1 SNHLY and CDR2 FYNNEI. The CDR3 loop spans 10 amino acids. Trimming shortened V by 2 bases and J by 8 bases, and 3 bases separated the two germline ends. In DNA form, the CDR3 reads TGTGCCAGCAGTGAACCGGGCTACACCTTC. Translation: CASSEPGYTF.

The V gene is TRBV2, the J gene TRBJ1-2; D is uncertain. This CDR3 has 13 residues. Germline CDR1 and CDR2: SNHLY and FYNNEI. V was trimmed by 4 bases and J by 7 bases, leaving 13 bases between them. The CDR3 spells CASSANPGSGYTF. The CDR3 DNA sequence: TGTGCCAGCAGTGCAAATCCCGGGAGTGGCTACACCTTC.

The chain employs TRBV6-5 and TRBJ1-1; a possible D gene is TRBD1 (6 bases). This CDR3 has 15 residues. V lost 0 bases, J lost 3 bases, and 11 bases lay in between. Germline V gene lookup returns CDR1 MNHEY and CDR2 SVGAGI. CDR3 nucleotides: TGTGCCAGCAGTTACTCTGCAGGGGACCACACTGAAGCTTTCTTT. This translates into CASSYSAGDHTEAFF.

The V and J genes are TRBV6-2 or TRBV6-3 and TRBJ1-1; possible D gene TRBD1, 5 bases. This CDR3 region has 13 residues. Germline CDR1 and CDR2: MNHEY and SVGEGT. V shed 2 bases and J shed 5 bases, with 9 bases lying between them. This CDR3 is CASSYEGETEAFF. DNA of the CDR3: TGTGCCAGCAGTTACGAAGGGGAAACTGAAGCTTTCTTT.

The chain couples TRBV5-5 to TRBJ1-2, with 9 bases fitting TRBD1. V lost 4 bases to trimming and J lost 2 bases; unmatched junction nucleotides: 9. Per the germline V gene, CDR1 is SGHKS and CDR2 is YYEKEE (reference sequence). This CDR3 spans 16 amino acids. The CDR3 DNA reads TGTGCCAGCAGCCCACGAACAGGGGGCATAAACTATGGCTACACCTTC. Protein sequence: CASSPRTGGINYGYTF.

The rearrangement joins TRBV11-2 to TRBJ1-6; weak D call: TRBD1 (5 bases). This CDR3 contains 16 residues. Germline V gene sequence: CDR1 SGHAT, CDR2 FQNNGV. Between the trimmed V and J ends, which lost 1 base and 7 bases, there was a span of 14 bases. CDR3 in amino acids: CASSLVGQGSNSPLHF. The CDR3 region has the DNA TGTGCCAGCAGCTTAGTTGGGCAGGGCTCCAATTCACCCCTCCACTTT.

The V call is TRBV7-7, the J call TRBJ2-3; D is possibly TRBD2 (6 bases). The CDR3 length is 13 residues. The V end lost 10 bases, the J end lost 1 base, and 12 bases lay between the germline ends. Per the germline V gene, CDR1 is SSHAT and CDR2 is FNYEAQ (reference sequence). The CDR3 loop reads CAISGVGTDTQYF. The CDR3 coding sequence is TGTGCCATCTCGGGGGTTGGCACAGATACGCAGTATTTT.

The V and J genes are TRBV12-2 and TRBJ2-4; no check of the table's D call, TRBD2, against the DNA was made. TRBV12-2 constitutes a pseudogene. This CDR3 is 19 amino acids long. The CDR3 spells CASRSWTSGASLAKNIQYF. The CDR3 coding sequence is TGTGCAAGTCGCTCGTGGACTAGCGGGGCCTCTCTAGCCAAAAACATTCAGTACTTC.

A word on this clone: The sample holds other DNA sequences that translate to the same CDR3. The chain recombines TRBV19 with TRBJ2-1; 11 nucleotides match TRBD2. The germline gives CDR1 LNHDA, CDR2 SQIVND (reference sequence). Trimming removed 5 bases from V and 0 bases from J; junction bases left unmatched: 3. The CDR3 is 16 residues long. CDR3 coding DNA: TGTGCCAGTAGTCCAACTAGCGGGGGCTCCTACAATGAGCAGTTCTTC. Its protein product is CASSPTSGGSYNEQFF.

The gene calls are TRBV12-3 or TRBV12-4 and TRBJ2-1, with D possibly TRBD2 on 6 matching bases. CDR3 length: 13 residues. V gave up 6 bases and J gave up 8 bases, with 14 bases separating them. CDR3 loop: CASSLRRGDEQFF. In DNA, the CDR3 is TGTGCCAGCAGCCTACGTCGCGGGGATGAGCAGTTCTTC.

J is TRBJ1-2 and V is TRBV5-5; D may be TRBD1 (6 bases). The CDR3 sequence is 13 residues long. CDR1 and CDR2 (germline): SGHKS, YYEKEE (reference sequence). V lost 9 bases, J lost 4 bases, and 16 bases lay in between. CDR3 in DNA: TGTGCCACCACGCCACAGGGAACCTATGGCTACACCTTC. Translated: CATTPQGTYGYTF.

This chain links TRBV9 with TRBJ2-7; 10 bases match TRBD1. CDR1 is SGDLS and CDR2 is YYNGEE in the germline V gene. The ends lost 4 bases at V and 5 bases at J; junction bases unmatched: 9. This CDR3 has 15 amino acids. The DNA for the CDR3 is TGTGCCAGCAGCCTCGGACAGGGGGAGACGCACGAGCAGTACTTC. Amino acid sequence: CASSLGQGETHEQYF.

There are a few counts of this clone. The chain couples TRBV30 to TRBJ2-7, with TRBD1 matching over 12 bases. Trimming took 2 bases from V and 9 from J; bases not matched to a gene: 8. Looked up from germline, CDR1 is GTSNPN and CDR2 is SVGIG (reference sequence). The CDR3 length is 14 residues. The CDR3 region is CAWSKGQGAHGQYF. The DNA for the CDR3 is TGTGCCTGGAGTAAGGGACAGGGGGCGCACGGGCAGTACTTC.

There are a few counts of this clone. J is TRBJ2-3 and V is TRBV13; 7 bases align to TRBD2. The V segment lost 7 bases and the J segment 4 bases; nucleotides outside the gene matches: 14. CDR3 length: 16 amino acids. Germline V CDR1 and CDR2: PRHDT, FYEKMQ (reference sequence). CDR3 sequence: CASKDWGRGRADTQYF. The CDR3 region has the DNA TGTGCCAGCAAAGATTGGGGGAGGGGTCGCGCAGATACGCAGTATTTT.

The chain has TRBV4-1 and TRBJ2-7, with 10 bases identical to TRBD2. J was trimmed by 2 bases and V by 0 bases; bases with no gene match: 10. The germline gives CDR1 MGHRA, CDR2 YSYEKL. This CDR3 has 18 amino acids. The DNA of the CDR3 is TGCGCCAGCAGCCAAGAGCCGCTTATAGCGGGGGGAACCTACGAGCAGTACTTC. It is translated as CASSQEPLIAGGTYEQYF.

The sample holds one count of this clone. The V gene is TRBV6-5, the J gene TRBJ1-2; TRBD1 agrees at 7 bases. V lost 9 bases and J lost 8; bases outside the gene matches: 6. The CDR3 is made up of 11 amino acids. Germline V gene lookup returns CDR1 MNHEY and CDR2 SVGAGI. The CDR3 loop is CASTTGLGYTF. The DNA for the CDR3 is TGTGCCAGTACGACAGGGCTCGGCTACACCTTC.